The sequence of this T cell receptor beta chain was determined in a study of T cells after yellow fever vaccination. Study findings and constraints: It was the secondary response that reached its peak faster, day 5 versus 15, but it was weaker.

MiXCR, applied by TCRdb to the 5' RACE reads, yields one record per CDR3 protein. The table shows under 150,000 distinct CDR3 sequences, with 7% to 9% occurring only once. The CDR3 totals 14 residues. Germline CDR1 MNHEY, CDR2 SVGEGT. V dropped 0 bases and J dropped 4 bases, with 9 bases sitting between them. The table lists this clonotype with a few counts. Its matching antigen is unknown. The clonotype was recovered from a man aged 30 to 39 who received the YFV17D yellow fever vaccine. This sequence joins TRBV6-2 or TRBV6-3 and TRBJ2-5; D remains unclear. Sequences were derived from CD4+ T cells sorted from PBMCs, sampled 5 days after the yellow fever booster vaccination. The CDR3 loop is CASSYSTSGETQYF. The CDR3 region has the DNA TGTGCCAGCAGTTACTCGACGAGTGGAGAGACCCAGTACTTC.